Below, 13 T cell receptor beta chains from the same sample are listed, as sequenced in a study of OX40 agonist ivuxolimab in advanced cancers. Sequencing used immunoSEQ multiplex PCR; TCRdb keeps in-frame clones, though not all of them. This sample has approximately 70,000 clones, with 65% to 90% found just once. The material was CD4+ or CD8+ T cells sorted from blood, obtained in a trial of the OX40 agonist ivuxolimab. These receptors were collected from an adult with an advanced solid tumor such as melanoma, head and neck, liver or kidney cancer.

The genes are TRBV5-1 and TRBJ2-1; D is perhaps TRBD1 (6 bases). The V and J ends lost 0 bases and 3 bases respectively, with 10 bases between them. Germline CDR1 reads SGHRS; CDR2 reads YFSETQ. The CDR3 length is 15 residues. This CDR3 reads CASSLATGYYNEQFF. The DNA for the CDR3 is TGCGCCAGCAGCTTGGCCACAGGGTACTACAATGAGCAGTTCTTC.

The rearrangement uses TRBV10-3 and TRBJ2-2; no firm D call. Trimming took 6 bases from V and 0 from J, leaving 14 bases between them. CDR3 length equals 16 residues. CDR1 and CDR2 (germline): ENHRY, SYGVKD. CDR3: CAISQTSGSNTGELFF. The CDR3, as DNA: TGTGCCATCAGCCAGACGTCAGGTTCGAACACCGGGGAGCTGTTTTTT.

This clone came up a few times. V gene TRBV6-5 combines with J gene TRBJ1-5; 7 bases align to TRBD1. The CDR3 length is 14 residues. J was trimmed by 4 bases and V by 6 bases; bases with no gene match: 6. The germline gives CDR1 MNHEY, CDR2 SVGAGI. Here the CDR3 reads CASSHRDRNQPQHF. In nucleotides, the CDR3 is TGTGCCAGCAGCCACAGGGACAGAAATCAGCCCCAGCATTTT.

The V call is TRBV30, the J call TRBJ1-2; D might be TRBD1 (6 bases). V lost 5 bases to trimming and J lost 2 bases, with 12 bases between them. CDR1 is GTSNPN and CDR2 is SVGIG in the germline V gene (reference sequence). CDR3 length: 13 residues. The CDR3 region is CAWLGARNYGYTF. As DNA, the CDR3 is TGTGCCTGGTTGGGGGCGCGAAACTATGGCTACACCTTC.

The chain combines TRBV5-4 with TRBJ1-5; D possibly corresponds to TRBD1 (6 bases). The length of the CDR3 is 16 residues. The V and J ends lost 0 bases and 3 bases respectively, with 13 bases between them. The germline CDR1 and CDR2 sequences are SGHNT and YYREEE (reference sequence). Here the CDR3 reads CASSLGVGALNQPQHF. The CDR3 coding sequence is TGTGCCAGCAGCTTGGGGGTGGGGGCCCTCAATCAGCCCCAGCATTTT.

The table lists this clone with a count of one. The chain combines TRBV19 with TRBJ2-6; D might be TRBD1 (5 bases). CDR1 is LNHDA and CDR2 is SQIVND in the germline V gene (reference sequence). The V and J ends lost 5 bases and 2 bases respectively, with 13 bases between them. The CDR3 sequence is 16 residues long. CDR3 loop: CASSAKGVTGANVLTF. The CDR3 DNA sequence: TGTGCCAGTAGTGCCAAAGGGGTAACTGGGGCCAACGTCCTGACTTTC.

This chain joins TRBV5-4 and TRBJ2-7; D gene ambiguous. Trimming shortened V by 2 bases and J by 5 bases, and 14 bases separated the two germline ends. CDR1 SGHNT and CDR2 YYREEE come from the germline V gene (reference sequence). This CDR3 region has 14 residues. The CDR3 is CASSFVARSHEQYF. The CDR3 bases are TGTGCCAGCAGCTTTGTCGCTAGGTCCCACGAGCAGTACTTC.

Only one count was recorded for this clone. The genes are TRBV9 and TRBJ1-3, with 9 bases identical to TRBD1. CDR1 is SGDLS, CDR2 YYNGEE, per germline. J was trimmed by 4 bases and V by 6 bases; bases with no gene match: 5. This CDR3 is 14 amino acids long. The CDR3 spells CASNPGQGGNTIYF. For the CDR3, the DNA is TGTGCCAGCAATCCCGGACAGGGGGGAAACACCATATATTTT.

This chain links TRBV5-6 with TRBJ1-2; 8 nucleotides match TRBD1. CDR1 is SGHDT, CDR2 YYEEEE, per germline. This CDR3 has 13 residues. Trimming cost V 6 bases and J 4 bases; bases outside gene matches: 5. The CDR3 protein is CASTPGQGYGYTF. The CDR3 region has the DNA TGTGCCAGCACCCCCGGACAGGGCTATGGCTACACCTTC.

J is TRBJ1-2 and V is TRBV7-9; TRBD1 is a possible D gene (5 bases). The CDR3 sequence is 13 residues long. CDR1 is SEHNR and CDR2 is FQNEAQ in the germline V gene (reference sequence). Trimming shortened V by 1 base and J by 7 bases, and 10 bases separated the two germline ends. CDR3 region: CASSLEQGGGYTF. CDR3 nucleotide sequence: TGTGCCAGCAGCTTAGAGCAGGGAGGTGGCTACACCTTC.

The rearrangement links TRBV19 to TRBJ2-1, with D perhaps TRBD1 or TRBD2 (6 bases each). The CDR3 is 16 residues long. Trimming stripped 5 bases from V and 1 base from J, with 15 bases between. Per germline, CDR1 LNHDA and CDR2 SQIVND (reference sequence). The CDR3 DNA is TGTGCCAGTAGTCGAACAGGGACTGGTTCCTACAATGAGCAGTTCTTC. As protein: CASSRTGTGSYNEQFF.

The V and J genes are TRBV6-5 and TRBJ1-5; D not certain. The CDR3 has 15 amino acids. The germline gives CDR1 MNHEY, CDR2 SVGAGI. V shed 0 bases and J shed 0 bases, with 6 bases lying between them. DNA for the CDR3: TGTGCCAGCAGTTACTCGTCGGTTAGCAATCAGCCCCAGCATTTT. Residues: CASSYSSVSNQPQHF.

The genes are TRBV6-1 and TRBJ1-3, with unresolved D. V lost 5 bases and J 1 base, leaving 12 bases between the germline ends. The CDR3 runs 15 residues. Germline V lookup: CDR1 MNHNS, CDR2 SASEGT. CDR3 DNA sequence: TGTGCCAGCAGTCGGACCTACGATTCTGGAAACACCATATATTTT. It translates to CASSRTYDSGNTIYF.